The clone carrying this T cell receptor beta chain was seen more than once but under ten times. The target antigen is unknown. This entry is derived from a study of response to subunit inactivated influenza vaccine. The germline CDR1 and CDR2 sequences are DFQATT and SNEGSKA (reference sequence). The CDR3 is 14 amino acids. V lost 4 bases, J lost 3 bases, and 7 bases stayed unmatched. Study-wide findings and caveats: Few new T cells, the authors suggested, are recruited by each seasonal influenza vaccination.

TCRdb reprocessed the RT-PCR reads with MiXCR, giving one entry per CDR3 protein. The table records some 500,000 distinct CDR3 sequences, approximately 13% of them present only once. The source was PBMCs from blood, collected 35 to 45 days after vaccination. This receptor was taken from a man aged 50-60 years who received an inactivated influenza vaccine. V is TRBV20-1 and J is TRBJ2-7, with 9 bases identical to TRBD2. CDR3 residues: CSATAGGPSYEQYF. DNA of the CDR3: TGCAGTGCTACAGCGGGGGGCCCTAGCTACGAGCAGTACTTC.